This T cell receptor (beta chain) stems from a study of blood T cell repertoires in COVID-19. The method was immunoSEQ multiplex PCR; TCRdb's version includes in-frame clones alone and lacks a portion of them. The sample has roughly 120,000 clones, approximately 87% seen once; the top ten hold approximately 2.1%. This clone has a handful of counts. This TCR derives from a man aged 30 to 39 with acute or convalescent COVID-19. The material sequenced was peripheral blood.

CDR3 protein: CASTPTRQNSPLHF. As DNA, the CDR3 is TGTGCCAGTACCCCTACCCGACAGAATTCACCCCTCCACTTT. The V and J genes are TRBV19 and TRBJ1-6; perhaps TRBD1 as D (5 bases). CDR1 LNHDA and CDR2 SQIVND come from the germline V gene (reference sequence). This CDR3 comprises 14 residues. V dropped 7 bases and J dropped 7 bases, with 14 bases sitting between them.